This T cell receptor beta chain emerged from a study of a mutant IDH1 vaccine in newly diagnosed glioma. Overall study context: Each patient was administered eight vaccinations, scheduled in weeks 1, 3, 5, 7, 11, 15, 19 and 23. Vaccines were first given 4-6 weeks after radiotherapy alone, or with temozolomide cycles. Patients had received radiotherapy, temozolomide, or both previously, most receiving both.

Turning to this clone: Antigen: not known.

Documented time point: week 11, during vaccination. Every vaccine dose comprised 300 ug of mutant IDH1 20-mer peptide plus topical imiquimod. The donors' diagnosis was new WHO grade 3 or 4 astrocytoma that was IDH1-mutant and ATRX-lost. Only in-frame clones appear in the TCRdb table, and some are missing; sequencing was by immunoSEQ multiplex PCR. Found here are under 65,000 clones, 80% of them singletons; the top ten hold about 6%. The TCR sequence derives from a man in his fifties with glioma. The source was PBMCs, collected from a glioma patient whose treatment included an IDH1 peptide vaccine.

The DNA for the CDR3 is TGTGCCAGCAGAGAATCGCACGGTAATGAAAAACTGTTTTTT. This sequence encodes CASRESHGNEKLFF. The chain combines TRBV6-1 with TRBJ1-4; D uncertain. The CDR3 sequence is 14 residues long. The ends were cut back, 6 bases at V and 4 bases at J, with 12 bases in the middle. Germline lookup yields CDR1 MNHNS and CDR2 SASEGT.